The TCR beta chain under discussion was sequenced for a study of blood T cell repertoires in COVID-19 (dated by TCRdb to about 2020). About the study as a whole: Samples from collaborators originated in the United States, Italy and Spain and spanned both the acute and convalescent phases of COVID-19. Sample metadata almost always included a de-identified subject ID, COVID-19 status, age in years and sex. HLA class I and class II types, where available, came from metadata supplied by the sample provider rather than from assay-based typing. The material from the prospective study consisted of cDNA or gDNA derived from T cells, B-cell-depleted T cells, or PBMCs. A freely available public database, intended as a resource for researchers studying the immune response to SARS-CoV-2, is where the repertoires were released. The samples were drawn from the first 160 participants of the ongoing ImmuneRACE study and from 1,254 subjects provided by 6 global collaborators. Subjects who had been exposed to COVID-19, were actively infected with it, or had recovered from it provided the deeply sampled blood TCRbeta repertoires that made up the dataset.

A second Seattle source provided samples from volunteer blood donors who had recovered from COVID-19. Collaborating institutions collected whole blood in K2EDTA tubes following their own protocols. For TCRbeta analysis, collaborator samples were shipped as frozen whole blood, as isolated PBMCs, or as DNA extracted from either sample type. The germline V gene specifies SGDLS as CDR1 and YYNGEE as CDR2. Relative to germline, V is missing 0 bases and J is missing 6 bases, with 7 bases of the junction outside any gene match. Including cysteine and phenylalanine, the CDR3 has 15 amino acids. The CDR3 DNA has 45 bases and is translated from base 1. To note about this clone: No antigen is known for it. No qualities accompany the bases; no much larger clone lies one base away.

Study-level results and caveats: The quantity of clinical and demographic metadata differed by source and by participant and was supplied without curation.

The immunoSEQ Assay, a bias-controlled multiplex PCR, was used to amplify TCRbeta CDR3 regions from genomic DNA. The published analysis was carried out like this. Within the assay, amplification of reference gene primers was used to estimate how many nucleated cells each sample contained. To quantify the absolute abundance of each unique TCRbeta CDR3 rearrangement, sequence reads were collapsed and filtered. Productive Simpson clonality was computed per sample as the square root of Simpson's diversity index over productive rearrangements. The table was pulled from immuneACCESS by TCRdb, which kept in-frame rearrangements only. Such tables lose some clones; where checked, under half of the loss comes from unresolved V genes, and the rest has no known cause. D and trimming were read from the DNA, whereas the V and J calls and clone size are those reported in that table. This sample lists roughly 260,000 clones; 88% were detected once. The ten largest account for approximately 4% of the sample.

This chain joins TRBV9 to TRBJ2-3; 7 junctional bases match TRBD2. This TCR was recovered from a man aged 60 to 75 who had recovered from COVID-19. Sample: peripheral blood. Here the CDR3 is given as CASSVGGGGGDTQYF. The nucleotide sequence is TGTGCCAGCAGCGTAGGCGGGGGAGGCGGGGATACGCAGTATTTT.